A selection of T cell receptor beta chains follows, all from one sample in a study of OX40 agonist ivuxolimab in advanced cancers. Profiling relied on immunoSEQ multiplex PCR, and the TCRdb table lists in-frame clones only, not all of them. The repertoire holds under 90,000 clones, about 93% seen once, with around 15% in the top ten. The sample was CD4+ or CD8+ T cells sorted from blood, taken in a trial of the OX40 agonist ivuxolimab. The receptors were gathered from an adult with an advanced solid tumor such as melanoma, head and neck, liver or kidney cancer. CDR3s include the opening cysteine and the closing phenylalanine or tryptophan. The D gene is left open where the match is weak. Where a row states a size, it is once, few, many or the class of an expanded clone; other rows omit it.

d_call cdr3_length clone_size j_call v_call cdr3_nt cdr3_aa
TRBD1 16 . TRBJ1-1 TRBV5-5 TGTGCCAGCAGCTTCCCGGGACAGGACCCAAACACTGAAGCTTTCTTT CASSFPGQDPNTEAFF
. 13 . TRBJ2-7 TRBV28 TGTGCCAGCAGCGAGACGGGGGCCTACGAGCAGTACTTC CASSETGAYEQYF
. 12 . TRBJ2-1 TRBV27 TGTGCCAGCAGGGCGGGTACAAATGAGCAGTTCTTC CASRAGTNEQFF
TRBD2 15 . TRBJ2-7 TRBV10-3 TGTGCCATCACCGCCGTAGCGGGAGGGCGGGGGGAGCAGTACTTC CAITAVAGGRGEQYF
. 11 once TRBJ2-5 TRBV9 TGTGCCAGCAGCGCCGGGGAGACCCAGTACTTC CASSAGETQYF
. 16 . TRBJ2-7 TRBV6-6 TGTGCCAGCAGCTACCTGGCAGCCGCCCTCTCCTACGAGCAGTACTTC CASSYLAAALSYEQYF
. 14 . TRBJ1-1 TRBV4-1 TGCGCCAGCAGCCAAGAAGGCGTAAACACTGAAGCTTTCTTT CASSQEGVNTEAFF
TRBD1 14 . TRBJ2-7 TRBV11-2 TGTGCCAGCAGCGGGGGGACAGGGCGCGACGAGCAGTACTTC CASSGGTGRDEQYF
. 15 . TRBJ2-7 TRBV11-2 TGTGCCAGCAGCCATGCGGGACAGCTCGACTACGAGCAGTACTTC CASSHAGQLDYEQYF
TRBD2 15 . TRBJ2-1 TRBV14 TGTGCCAGCAGCCATAGGACTAGCGGAGACAATGAGCAGTTCTTC CASSHRTSGDNEQFF
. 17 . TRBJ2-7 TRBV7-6 TGTGCCAGCAGCCCTAGAGGGGGTGGGACGGCCCCCTACGAGCAGTACTTC CASSPRGGGTAPYEQYF
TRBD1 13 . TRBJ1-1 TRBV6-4 TGTGCCAGCAGTGACGGACAGGGCCCTGAAGCTTTCTTT CASSDGQGPEAFF
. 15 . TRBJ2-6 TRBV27 TGTGCCAGCAGTTTAAAGCGGTCTGGGGCCAACGTCCTGACTTTC CASSLKRSGANVLTF
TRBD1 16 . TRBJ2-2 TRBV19 TGTGCCAGTAGTATAGTGGGGACAGGGGACACCGGGGAGCTGTTTTTT CASSIVGTGDTGELFF
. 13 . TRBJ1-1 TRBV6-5 TGTGCCAGCGGGGCAGGATTGGTCACTGAAGCTTTCTTT CASGAGLVTEAFF
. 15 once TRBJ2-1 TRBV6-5 TGTGCCAGCAGCACTTCGGTATCCCCCTACAATGAGCAGTTCTTC CASSTSVSPYNEQFF
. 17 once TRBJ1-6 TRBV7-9 TGTGCCAGCAGCTCGAATGGGCAGTACTCCTATAATTCACCCCTCCACTTT CASSSNGQYSYNSPLHF
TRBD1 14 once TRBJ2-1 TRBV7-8 TGTGCCAGCAGCCCTCATCAGGGGGCCGGCGAGCAGTTCTTC CASSPHQGAGEQFF
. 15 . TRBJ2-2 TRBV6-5 TGTGCCAGCAGCTCGGGGGCGGGGGAAGCCGGGGAGCTGTTTTTT CASSSGAGEAGELFF
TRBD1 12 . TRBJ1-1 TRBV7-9 TGTGCCAGCAGCTTCAACGACAGGGAAACTTTCTTT CASSFNDRETFF
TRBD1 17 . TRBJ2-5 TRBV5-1 TGCGCCAGCAGCGAAGAAGGGGGCGTCCTCAACCAAGAGACCCAGTACTTC CASSEEGGVLNQETQYF
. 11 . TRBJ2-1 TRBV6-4 TGTGCCAGCAGCACAGGGAATGAGCAGTTCTTC CASSTGNEQFF
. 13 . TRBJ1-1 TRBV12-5 TGTGCTAGTGGTTGGGGAAGAAACACTGAAGCTTTCTTT CASGWGRNTEAFF